Here is one T cell receptor (beta chain) with its context. Its antigen remains unidentified. Trimming at V came to 5 bases and at J to 10 bases, leaving 6 bases not matched to a gene. Germline V gene data show CDR1 as LNHDA and CDR2 as SQIVND (reference sequence). The CDR3 runs 14 residues. Naive CD8 isolation took CD45RO-negative cells positively selected for CCR7 and excluded terminally differentiated effector memory CD45RA+ cells. This entry comes from a study of shared clonotypes between healthy human individuals. About the research overall: The cohort comprised a couple of women and a few men. Their ages spanned 18 to 49 years.

The input for sorted-subset replicate PCRs was about 200 ng DNA, 25,000 to 35,000 T cell genomes. Clones were read by immunoSEQ multiplex PCR, and TCRdb kept only the in-frame ones, dropping some. The table has about 2 million clones, about 95% seen once. Study observations and caveats: Larger estimated richness was generally recorded for naive subsets relative to memory subsets. A handful of donors showed sharing of around 5% of naive CD4 clonotypes.

The clonotype was recovered from a man aged 18 to 29 in good health. V gene TRBV19 combines with J gene TRBJ1-6; 9 positions agree with TRBD1. Input material: naive CD8+ T cells sorted from blood. The CDR3 DNA sequence: TGTGCCAGTAGTTACGGGACAGGGCTGTCACCCCTCCACTTT. Protein sequence: CASSYGTGLSPLHF.